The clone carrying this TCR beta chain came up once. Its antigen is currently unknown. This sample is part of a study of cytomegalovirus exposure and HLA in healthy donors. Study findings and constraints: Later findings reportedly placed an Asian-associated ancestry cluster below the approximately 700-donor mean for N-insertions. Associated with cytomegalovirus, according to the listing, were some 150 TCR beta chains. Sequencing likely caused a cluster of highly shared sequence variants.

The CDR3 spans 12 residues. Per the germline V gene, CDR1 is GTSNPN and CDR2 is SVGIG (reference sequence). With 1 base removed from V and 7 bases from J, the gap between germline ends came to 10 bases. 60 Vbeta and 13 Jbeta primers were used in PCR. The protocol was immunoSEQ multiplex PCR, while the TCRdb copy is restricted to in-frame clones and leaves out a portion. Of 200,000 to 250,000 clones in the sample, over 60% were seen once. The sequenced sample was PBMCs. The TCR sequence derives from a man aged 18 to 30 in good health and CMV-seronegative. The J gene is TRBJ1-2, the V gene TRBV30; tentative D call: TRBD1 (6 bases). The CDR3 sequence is CAWSGTVGGYTF. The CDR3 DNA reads TGTGCCTGGAGTGGGACAGTTGGTGGCTACACCTTC.